Each of the 14 T cell receptor beta chains below was sequenced from the same sample in a study of monozygotic twins with inflammatory bowel disease. TCRdb reanalyzed the 5' RACE reads and collapses them to one entry per CDR3 protein, without DNA. The sample's table shows about 300,000 distinct CDR3 sequences. Sequenced input: blood. Every receptor here comes from a human donor with ulcerative colitis or Crohn's disease, or a healthy co-twin of an affected twin (not recorded which).

This chain uses TRBV9 with TRBJ2-3; TCRdb designates TRBD2, a call that cannot be tested without DNA. CDR3 length: 17 residues. The germline gives CDR1 SGDLS, CDR2 YYNGEE. The CDR3 spells CASSVRGGHPERHTQYF.

This chain's CDR3 is CASSFSGGAGETQYF. The chain links TRBV12-3 or TRBV12-4 to TRBJ2-5; TCRdb gives TRBD1 as the D gene, but with no DNA this cannot be confirmed. The CDR3 covers 15 residues.

V is TRBV7-2 and J is TRBJ2-5; TCRdb's D gene call, TRBD1, goes unchecked for lack of DNA. The CDR3 loop spans 13 amino acids. In germline, CDR1 is SGHTA, CDR2 FQGNSA. CDR3 protein: CASRDGGLRTQYF.

This rearrangement joins TRBV5-4 to TRBJ2-3; the TCRdb call, TRBD1, lacks DNA for checking. The germline CDR1 and CDR2 sequences are SGHNT and YYREEE (reference sequence). The CDR3 is 13 residues long. CDR3 region: CASSGQSTDTQYF.

J is TRBJ2-3 and V is TRBV20-1; the D call of TRBD2 rests on TCRdb alone, since no DNA is present to check it. The CDR3 extends over 17 amino acids. Germline values: CDR1 DFQATT, CDR2 SNEGSKA (reference sequence). This CDR3 reads CSAHPVDRGGGTDTQYF.

This chain joins TRBV18 and TRBJ1-2; TCRdb's assignment of TRBD1 cannot be checked, as there is no DNA. Germline values: CDR1 KGHSH, CDR2 LQKENI. CDR3 length: 13 amino acids. The CDR3 is CASSPGTYYGYTF.

The chain employs TRBV5-1 and TRBJ2-1. The CDR3 consists of 13 residues. Germline values: CDR1 SGHRS, CDR2 YFSETQ. This chain's CDR3 is CASSYLSHNEQFF.

The chain couples TRBV30 to TRBJ1-4. CDR3 length equals 15 residues. Germline V gene lookup returns CDR1 GTSNPN and CDR2 SVGIG (reference sequence). The chain's CDR3 is CAWSLGQTTNEKLFF.

This rearrangement joins TRBV5-1 to TRBJ2-7; TCRdb indicates TRBD1, and absent DNA this call remains unverified. The CDR3 spans 15 residues. CDR1 and CDR2 from the germline V gene are SGHRS and YFSETQ. This CDR3 is CASSPMTGDSSEQYF.

The chain carries TRBV5-1 and TRBJ2-7; TCRdb gives TRBD1 as the D gene, but with no DNA this cannot be confirmed. Germline V gene data show CDR1 as SGHRS and CDR2 as YFSETQ. CDR3 length equals 18 residues. The CDR3 protein is CASSFLGQKGSTSYEQYF.

CDR3 sequence: CSANPPGQRDTEAFF. The chain uses TRBV20-1 and TRBJ1-1; checking the TCRdb D call of TRBD1 is not possible without DNA. Germline assignment: CDR1 DFQATT and CDR2 SNEGSKA (reference sequence). The CDR3 loop spans 15 amino acids.

J is TRBJ2-7 and V is TRBV5-6; TCRdb's D call of TRBD2 is untestable without DNA. The CDR3 totals 15 residues. Germline assignment: CDR1 SGHDT and CDR2 YYEEEE. The CDR3: CASSVPGLITYEQYF.

The CDR3 here is CASSFTGDTPTF. The V call is TRBV5-1, the J call TRBJ1-2; absent DNA, TCRdb's TRBD1 call cannot be checked. CDR1 and CDR2 from the germline V gene are SGHRS and YFSETQ. CDR3 length equals 12 residues. The whole variable domain, remainder taken from reference TRBV5-1 and TRBJ1-2, is KAGVTQTPRYLIKTRGQQVTLSCSPISGHRSVSWYQQTPGQGLQFLFEYFSETQRNKGNFPGRFSGRQFSNSRSEMNVSTLELGDSALYLCASSFTGDTPTFGSGTRLTVV.

The rearrangement links TRBV7-2 to TRBJ1-2; TCRdb calls TRBD1, which cannot be checked without DNA. The CDR3 runs to 12 residues. CDR1 is SGHTA, CDR2 FQGNSA, per germline. The CDR3 reads CASSPDRYGYTF.